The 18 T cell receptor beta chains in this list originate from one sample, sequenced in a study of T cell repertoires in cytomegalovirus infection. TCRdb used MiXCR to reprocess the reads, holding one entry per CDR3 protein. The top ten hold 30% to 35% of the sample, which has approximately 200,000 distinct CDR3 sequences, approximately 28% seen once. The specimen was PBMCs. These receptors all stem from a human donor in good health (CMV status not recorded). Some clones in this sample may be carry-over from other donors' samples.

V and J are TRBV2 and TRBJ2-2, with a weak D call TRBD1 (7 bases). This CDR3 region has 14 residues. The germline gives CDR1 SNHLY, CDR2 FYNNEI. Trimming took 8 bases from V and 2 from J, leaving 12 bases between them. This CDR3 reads CASRGTVNTGELFF. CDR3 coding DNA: TGTGCCAGCCGCGGGACAGTTAACACCGGGGAGCTGTTTTTT. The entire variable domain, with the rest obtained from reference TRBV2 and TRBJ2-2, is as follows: EPEVTQTPSHQVTQMGQEVILRCVPISNHLYFYWYRQILGQKVEFLVSFYNNEISEKSEIFDDQFSVERPDGSNFTLKIRSTKLEDSAMYFCASRGTVNTGELFFGEGSRLTVL.

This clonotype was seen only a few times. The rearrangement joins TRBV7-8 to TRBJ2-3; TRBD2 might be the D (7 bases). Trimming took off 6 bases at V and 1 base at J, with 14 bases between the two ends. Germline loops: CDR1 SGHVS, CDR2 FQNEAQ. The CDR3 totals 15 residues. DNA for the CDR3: TGTGCCAGCAGTCCCTCGGGGGGCGGCACAGATACGCAGTATTTT. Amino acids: CASSPSGGGTDTQYF.

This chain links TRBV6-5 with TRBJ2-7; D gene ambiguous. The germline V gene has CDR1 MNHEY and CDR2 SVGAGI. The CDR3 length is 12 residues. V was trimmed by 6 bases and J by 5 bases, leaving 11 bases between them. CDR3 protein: CASRGSIDEQYF. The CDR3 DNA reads TGTGCCAGCAGGGGGTCGATAGACGAGCAGTACTTC.

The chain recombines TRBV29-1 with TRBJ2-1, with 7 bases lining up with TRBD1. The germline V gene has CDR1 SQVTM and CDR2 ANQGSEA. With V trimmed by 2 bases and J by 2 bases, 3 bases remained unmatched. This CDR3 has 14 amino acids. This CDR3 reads CSVERTGPYNEQFF. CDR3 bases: TGCAGCGTTGAAAGGACAGGACCCTACAATGAGCAGTTCTTC.

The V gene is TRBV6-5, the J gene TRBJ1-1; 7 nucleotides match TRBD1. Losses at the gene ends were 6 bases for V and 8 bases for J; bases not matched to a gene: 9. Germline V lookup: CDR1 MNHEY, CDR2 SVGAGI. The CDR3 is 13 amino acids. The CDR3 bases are TGTGCCAGCAGCCAACGTTGGGACAGAGAAGCTTTCTTT. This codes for CASSQRWDREAFF.

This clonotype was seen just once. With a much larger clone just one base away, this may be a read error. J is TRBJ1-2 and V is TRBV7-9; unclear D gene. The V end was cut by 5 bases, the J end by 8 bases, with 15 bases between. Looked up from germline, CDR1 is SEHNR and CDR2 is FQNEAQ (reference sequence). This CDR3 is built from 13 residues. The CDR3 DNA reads TGTGCCAGCAGCCCGGTTGTGACGGAAGGCTACACCTTC. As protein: CASSPVVTEGYTF. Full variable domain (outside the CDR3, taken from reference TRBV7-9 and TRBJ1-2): DTGVSQNPRHKITKRGQNVTFRCDPISEHNRLYWYRQTLGQGPEFLTYFQNEAQLEKSRLLSDRFSAERPKGSFSTLEIQRTEQGDSAMYLCASSPVVTEGYTFGSGTRLTVV.

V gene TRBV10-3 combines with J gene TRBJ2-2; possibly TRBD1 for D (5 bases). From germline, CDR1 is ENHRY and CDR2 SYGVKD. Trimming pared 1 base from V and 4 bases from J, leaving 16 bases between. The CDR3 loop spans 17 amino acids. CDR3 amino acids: CAISEFRQFSSTGELFF. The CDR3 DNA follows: TGTGCCATCAGTGAGTTTCGACAGTTCTCAAGCACCGGGGAGCTGTTTTTT.

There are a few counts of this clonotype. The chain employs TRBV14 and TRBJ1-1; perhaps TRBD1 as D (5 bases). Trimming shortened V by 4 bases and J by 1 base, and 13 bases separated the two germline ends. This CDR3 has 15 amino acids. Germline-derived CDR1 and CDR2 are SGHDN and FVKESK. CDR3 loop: CASSLNTGGNTEAFF. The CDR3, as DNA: TGTGCCAGCAGCCTCAACACAGGAGGGAACACTGAAGCTTTCTTT.

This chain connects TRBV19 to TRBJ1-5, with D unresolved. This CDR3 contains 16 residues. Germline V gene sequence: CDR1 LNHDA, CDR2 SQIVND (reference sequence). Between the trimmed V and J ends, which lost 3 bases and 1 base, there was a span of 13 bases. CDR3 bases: TGTGCCAGTAGTATGCGTCCTGGGGTAAGCAATCAGCCCCAGCATTTT. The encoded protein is CASSMRPGVSNQPQHF. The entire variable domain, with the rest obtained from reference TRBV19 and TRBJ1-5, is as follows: DGGITQSPKYLFRKEGQNVTLSCEQNLNHDAMYWYRQDPGQGLRLIYYSQIVNDFQKGDIAEGYSVSREKKESFPLTVTSAQKNPTAFYLCASSMRPGVSNQPQHFGDGTRLSIL.

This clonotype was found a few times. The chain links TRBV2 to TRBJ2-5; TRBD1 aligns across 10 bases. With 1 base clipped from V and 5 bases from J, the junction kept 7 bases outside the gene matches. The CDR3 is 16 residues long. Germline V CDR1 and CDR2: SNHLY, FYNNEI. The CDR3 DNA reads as TGTGCCAGCAGTGAAGTTGTGACAGGGGGCCGGGAGACCCAGTACTTC. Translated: CASSEVVTGGRETQYF.

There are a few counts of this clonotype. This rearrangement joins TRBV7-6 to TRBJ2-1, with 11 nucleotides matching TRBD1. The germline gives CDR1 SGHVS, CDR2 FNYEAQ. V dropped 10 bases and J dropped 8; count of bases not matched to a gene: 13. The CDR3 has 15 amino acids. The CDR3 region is CAIYSRGQGADEQFF. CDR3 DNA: TGTGCCATCTATTCCCGTGGACAGGGGGCCGATGAGCAGTTCTTC.

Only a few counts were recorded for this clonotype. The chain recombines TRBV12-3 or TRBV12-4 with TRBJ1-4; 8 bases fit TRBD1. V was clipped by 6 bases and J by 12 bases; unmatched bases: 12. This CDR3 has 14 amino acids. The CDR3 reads CASSLDRGSGQLFF. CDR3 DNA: TGTGCCAGCAGCCTCGACAGGGGTTCGGGCCAACTGTTTTTT.

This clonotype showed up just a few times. The CDR3: CASTFGWDRGQSEQFF. Here the CDR3 DNA reads TGCGCCAGCACCTTTGGTTGGGACAGGGGGCAAAGTGAGCAGTTCTTC. The V and J genes are TRBV5-1 and TRBJ2-1, with 12 bases lining up with TRBD1. Trimming took 6 bases from V and 9 from J; bases not matched to a gene: 13. The germline CDR1 and CDR2 sequences are SGHRS and YFSETQ. CDR3 size: 16 residues.

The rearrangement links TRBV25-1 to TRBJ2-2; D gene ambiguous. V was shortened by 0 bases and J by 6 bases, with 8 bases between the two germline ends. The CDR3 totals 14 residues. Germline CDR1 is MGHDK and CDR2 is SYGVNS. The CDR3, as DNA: TGTGCCAGCAGTGAATATGAGGCTCCCGGGGAGCTGTTTTTT. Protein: CASSEYEAPGELFF. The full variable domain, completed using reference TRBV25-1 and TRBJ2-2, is EADIYQTPRYLVIGTGKKITLECSQTMGHDKMYWYQQDPGMELHLIHYSYGVNSTEKGDLSSESTVSRIRTEHFPLTLESARPSHTSQYLCASSEYEAPGELFFGEGSRLTVL.

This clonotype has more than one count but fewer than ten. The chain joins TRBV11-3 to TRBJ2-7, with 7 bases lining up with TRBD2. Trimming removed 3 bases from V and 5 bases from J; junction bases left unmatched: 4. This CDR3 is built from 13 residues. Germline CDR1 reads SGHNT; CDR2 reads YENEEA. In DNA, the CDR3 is TGTGCCAGCAGCTTGGGGGGGTCGGACGAGCAGTACTTC. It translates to CASSLGGSDEQYF.

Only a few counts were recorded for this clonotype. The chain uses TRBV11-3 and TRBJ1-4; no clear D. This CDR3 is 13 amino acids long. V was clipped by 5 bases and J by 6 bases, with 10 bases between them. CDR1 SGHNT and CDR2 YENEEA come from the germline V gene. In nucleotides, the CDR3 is TGTGCCAGCAGCGGAGGCCCCGATGAAAAACTGTTTTTT. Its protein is CASSGGPDEKLFF.

The CDR3 DNA reads TGTGCCAGCAGCCCGACCCCGGGACAGGAGGTGGCTGGAAACACCATATATTTT. The encoded protein is CASSPTPGQEVAGNTIYF. The V gene is TRBV4-2, the J gene TRBJ1-3; TRBD1 matches at 8 bases. This CDR3 comprises 18 residues. Trimming removed 4 bases from V and 2 bases from J; junction bases left unmatched: 13. Germline CDR1 and CDR2: LGHNA and YNFKEQ.

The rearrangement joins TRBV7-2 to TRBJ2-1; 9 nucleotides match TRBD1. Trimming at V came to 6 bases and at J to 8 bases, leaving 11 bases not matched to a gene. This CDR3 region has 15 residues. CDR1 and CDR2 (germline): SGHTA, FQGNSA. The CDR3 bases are TGTGCCAGCAGTCCAAACCGGGACAGGGAATATGAGCAGTTCTTC. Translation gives CASSPNRDREYEQFF.